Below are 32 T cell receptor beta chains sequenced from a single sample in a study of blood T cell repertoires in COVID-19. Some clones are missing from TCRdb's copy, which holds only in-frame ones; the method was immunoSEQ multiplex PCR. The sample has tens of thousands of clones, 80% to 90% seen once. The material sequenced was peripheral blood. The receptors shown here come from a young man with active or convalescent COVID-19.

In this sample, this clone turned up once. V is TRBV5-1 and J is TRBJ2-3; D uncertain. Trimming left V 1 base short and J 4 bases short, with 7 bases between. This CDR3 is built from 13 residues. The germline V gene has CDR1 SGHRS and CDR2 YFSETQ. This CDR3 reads CASSLYSSDTQYF. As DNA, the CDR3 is TGCGCCAGCAGCTTGTACAGCTCAGATACGCAGTATTTT.

CDR3 coding DNA: TGCGCCAGCAGCCGAAAACGGACAGGGAACACAGATACGCAGTATTTT. Amino acid sequence: CASSRKRTGNTDTQYF. The chain combines TRBV10-1 with TRBJ2-3; 8 bases fit TRBD1. CDR3 length equals 16 residues. The V gene's germline CDR1 is WNHNN and CDR2 SYGVQD (reference sequence). Unmatched junction bases numbered 10, after V lost 6 bases and J lost 2 bases.

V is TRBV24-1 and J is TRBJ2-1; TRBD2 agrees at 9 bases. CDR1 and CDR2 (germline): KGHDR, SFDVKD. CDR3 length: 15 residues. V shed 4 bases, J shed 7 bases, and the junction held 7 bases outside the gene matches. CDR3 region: CATSESSGTRNEQFF. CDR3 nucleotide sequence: TGTGCCACCAGTGAGTCTAGCGGGACTAGGAATGAGCAGTTCTTC.

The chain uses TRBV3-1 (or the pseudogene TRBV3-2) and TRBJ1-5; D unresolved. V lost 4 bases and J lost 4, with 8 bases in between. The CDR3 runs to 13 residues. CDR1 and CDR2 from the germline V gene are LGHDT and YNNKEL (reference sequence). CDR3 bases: TGTGCCAGCAGCCTGTCTTATAATCAGCCCCAGCATTTT. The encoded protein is CASSLSYNQPQHF.

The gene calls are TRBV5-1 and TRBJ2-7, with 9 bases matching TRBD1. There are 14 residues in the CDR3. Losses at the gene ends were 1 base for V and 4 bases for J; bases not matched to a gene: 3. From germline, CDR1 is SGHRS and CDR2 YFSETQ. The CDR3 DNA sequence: TGCGCCAGCAGCTTGATGGGACAGGGTTACGAGCAGTACGTC. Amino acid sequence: CASSLMGQGYEQYV.

In DNA, the CDR3 is TGTGCCAGCAGGACAGGAACCGGTGGGCCCCAGCATTTT. Amino acid sequence: CASRTGTGGPQHF. The rearrangement joins TRBV12-3 or TRBV12-4 to TRBJ1-5; D is perhaps TRBD1 (6 bases). V was trimmed by 6 bases and J by 9 bases, leaving 15 bases between them. This CDR3 spans 13 amino acids.

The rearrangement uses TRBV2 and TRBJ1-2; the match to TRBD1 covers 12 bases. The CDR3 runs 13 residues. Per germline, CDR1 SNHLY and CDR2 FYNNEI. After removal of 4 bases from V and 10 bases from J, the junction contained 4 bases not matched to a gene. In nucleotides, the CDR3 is TGTGCCAGCAGTGGATGGGACAGGGGGCACTACACCTTC. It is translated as CASSGWDRGHYTF.

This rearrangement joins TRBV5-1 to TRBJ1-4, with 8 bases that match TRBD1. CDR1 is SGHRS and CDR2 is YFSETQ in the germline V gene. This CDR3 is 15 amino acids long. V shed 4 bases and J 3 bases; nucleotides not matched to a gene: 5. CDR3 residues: CASSTQGASNEKLFF. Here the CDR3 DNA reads TGCGCCAGCAGCACTCAGGGGGCCTCTAATGAAAAACTGTTTTTT.

The CDR3, as DNA: TGTGCCAGTAGTATAAGCCTAGCGGGCTACAATGAGCAGTTCTTC. This codes for CASSISLAGYNEQFF. V and J are TRBV19 and TRBJ2-1; 8 bases line up with TRBD2. V dropped 2 bases and J dropped 3; count of bases not matched to a gene: 3. CDR3 length: 15 residues. Per the germline V gene, CDR1 is LNHDA and CDR2 is SQIVND (reference sequence).

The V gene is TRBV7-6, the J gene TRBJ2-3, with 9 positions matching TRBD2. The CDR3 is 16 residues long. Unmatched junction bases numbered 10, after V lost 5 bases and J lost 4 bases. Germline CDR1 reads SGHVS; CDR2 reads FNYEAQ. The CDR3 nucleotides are TGTGCCAGCAGCAAACGAGCGGGAGGAGAGGCAGATACGCAGTATTTT. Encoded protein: CASSKRAGGEADTQYF. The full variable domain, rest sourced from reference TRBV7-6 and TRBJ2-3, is GAGVSQSPRYKVTKRGQDVALRCDPISGHVSLYWYRQALGQGPEFLTYFNYEAQQDKSGLPNDRFSAERPEGSISTLTIQRTEQRDSAMYRCASSKRAGGEADTQYFGPGTRLTVL.

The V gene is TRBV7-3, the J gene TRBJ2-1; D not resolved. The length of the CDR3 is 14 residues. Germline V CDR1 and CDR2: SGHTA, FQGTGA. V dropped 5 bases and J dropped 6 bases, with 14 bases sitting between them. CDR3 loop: CASSPPRSPNEQFF. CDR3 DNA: TGTGCCAGCAGCCCTCCCCGGTCCCCCAATGAGCAGTTCTTC.

In nucleotides, the CDR3 is TGTGCCAGCTCACCATCAAGCTTTCCGGGGTACAATGAGCAGTTCTTC. Its protein product is CASSPSSFPGYNEQFF. This chain joins TRBV18 and TRBJ2-1; TRBD2 is a possible D gene (5 bases). This CDR3 spans 16 amino acids. V lost 2 bases and J 4 bases, leaving 15 bases between the germline ends. CDR1 and CDR2 from the germline V gene are KGHSH and LQKENI.

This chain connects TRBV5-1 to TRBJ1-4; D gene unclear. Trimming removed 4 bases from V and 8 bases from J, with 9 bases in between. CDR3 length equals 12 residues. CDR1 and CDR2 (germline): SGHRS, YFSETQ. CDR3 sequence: CASSLRGEKLFF. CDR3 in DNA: TGCGCCAGCAGCCTCCGGGGAGAAAAACTGTTTTTT.

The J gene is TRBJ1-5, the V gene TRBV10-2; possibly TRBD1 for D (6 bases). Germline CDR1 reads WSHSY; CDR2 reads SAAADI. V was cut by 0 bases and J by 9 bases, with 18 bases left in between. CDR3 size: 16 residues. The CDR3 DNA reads TGCGCCAGCAGTGAGTCGGCAGGGGTAATCATTCGGCCCCAGCATTTT. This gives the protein CASSESAGVIIRPQHF.

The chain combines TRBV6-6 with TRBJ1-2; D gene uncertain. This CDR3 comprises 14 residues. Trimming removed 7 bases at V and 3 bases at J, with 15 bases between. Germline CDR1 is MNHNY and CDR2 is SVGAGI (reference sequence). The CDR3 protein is CASTSEKRHYGYTF. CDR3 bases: TGTGCCAGCACCTCTGAGAAACGTCACTATGGCTACACCTTC.

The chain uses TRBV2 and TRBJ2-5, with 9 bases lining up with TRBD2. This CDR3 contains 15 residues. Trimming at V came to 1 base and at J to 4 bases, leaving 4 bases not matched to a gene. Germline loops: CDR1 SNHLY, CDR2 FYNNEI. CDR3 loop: CASSEDGGLAETQYF. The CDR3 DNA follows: TGTGCCAGCAGTGAAGATGGGGGACTAGCAGAGACCCAGTACTTC.

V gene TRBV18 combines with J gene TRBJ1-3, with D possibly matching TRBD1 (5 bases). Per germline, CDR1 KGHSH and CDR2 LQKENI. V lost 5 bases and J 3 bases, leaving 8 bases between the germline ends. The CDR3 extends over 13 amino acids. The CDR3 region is CASSSDSGNTIYF. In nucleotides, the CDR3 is TGTGCCAGCTCATCCGACAGTGGAAACACCATATATTTT.

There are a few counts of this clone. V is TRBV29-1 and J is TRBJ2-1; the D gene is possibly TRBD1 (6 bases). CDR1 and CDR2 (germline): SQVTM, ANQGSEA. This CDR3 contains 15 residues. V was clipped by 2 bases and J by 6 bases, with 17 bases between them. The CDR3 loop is CSVERSRGLANEQFF. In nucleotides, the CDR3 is TGCAGCGTTGAAAGGAGCAGGGGTCTGGCCAATGAGCAGTTCTTC.

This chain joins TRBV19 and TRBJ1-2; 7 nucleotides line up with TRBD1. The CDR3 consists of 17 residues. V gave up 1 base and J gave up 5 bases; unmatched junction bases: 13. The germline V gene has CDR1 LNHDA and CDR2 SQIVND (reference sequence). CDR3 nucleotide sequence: TGTGCCAGTAGTATAGGTCGGGGACAGCTAGAAGTGTATGGCTACACCTTC. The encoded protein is CASSIGRGQLEVYGYTF.

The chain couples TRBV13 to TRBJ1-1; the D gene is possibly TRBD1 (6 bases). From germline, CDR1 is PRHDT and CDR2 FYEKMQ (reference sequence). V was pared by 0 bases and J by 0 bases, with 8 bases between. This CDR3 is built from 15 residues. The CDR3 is CASSLGDRLNTEAFF. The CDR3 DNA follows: TGTGCCAGCAGCTTAGGTGACAGGTTGAACACTGAAGCTTTCTTT.

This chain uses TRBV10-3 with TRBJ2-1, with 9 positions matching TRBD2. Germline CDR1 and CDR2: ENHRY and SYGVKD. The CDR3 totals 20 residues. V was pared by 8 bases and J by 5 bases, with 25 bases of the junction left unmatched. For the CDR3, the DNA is TGTGCCATCGGAGAAATTTATGTAATAGCGGGAGAACGTTCGCACAATGAGCAGTTCTTC. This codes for CAIGEIYVIAGERSHNEQFF.

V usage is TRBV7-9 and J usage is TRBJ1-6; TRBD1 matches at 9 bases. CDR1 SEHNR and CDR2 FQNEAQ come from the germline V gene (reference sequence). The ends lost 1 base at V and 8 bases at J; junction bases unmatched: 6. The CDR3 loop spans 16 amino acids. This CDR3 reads CASSLDGTGMYSPLHF. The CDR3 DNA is TGTGCCAGCAGCTTAGATGGGACAGGGATGTATTCACCCCTCCACTTT.

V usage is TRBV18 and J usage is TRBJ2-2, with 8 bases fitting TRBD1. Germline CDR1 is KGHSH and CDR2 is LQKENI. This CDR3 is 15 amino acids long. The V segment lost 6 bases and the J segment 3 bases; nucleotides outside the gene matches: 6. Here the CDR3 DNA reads TGTGCCAGCTCCCCCGACAGGGGCGACACCGGGGAGCTGTTTTTT. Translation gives CASSPDRGDTGELFF.

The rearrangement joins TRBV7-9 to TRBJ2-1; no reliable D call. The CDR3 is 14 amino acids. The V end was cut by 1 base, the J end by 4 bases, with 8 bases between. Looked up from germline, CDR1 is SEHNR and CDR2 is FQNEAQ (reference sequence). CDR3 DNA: TGTGCCAGCAGCTTAGAAAGCCTTTACAATGAGCAGTTCTTC. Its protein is CASSLESLYNEQFF.

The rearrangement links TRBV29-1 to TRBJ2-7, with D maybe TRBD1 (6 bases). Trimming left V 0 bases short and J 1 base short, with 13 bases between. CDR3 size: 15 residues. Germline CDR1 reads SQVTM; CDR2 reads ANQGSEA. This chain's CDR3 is CSVEDWAGESYEQYF. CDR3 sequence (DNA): TGCAGCGTTGAAGATTGGGCAGGGGAGTCCTACGAGCAGTACTTC.

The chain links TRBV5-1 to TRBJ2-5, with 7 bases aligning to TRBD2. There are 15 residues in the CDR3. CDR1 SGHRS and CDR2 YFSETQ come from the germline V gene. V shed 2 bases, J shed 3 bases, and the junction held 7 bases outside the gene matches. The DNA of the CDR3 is TGCGCCAGCAGCTTATCGCGGGGGAGAGAAGAGACCCAGTACTTC. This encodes CASSLSRGREETQYF.

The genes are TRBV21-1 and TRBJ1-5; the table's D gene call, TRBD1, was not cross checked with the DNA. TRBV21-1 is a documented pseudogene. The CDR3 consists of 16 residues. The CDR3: CASSKGERGSNQPQHF. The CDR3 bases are TGTGCCAGCAGCAAAGGGGAAAGGGGAAGCAATCAGCCCCAGCATTTT.

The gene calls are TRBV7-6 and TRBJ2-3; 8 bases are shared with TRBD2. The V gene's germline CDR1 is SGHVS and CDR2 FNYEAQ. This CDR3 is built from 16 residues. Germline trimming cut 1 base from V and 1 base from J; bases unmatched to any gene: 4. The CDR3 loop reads CASSLGLAGRTDTQYF. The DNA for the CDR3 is TGTGCCAGCAGCTTAGGGCTAGCGGGCCGCACAGATACGCAGTATTTT.

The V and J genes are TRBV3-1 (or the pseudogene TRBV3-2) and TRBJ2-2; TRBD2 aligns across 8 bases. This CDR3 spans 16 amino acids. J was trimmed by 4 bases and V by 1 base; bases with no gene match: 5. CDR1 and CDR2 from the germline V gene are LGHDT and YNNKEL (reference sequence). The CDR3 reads CASSQGPGGGTGELFF. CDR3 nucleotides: TGTGCCAGCAGCCAAGGACCGGGAGGGGGCACCGGGGAGCTGTTTTTT.

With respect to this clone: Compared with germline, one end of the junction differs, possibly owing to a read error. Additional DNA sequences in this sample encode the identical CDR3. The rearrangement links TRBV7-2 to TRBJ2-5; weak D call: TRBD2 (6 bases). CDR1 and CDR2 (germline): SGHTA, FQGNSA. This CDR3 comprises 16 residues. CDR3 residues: CASSLTAPGTEETQYF. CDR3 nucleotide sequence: TGTGCTAGCAGCTTAACGGCTCCTGGGACTGAAGAGACCCAGTACTTC.

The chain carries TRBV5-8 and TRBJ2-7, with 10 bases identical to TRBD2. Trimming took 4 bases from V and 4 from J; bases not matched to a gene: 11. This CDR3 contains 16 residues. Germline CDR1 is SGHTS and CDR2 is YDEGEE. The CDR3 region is CASSLLTSGSIYEQYV. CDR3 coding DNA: TGTGCCAGCAGCCTGCTGACTAGCGGGTCTATATACGAGCAGTACGTC.

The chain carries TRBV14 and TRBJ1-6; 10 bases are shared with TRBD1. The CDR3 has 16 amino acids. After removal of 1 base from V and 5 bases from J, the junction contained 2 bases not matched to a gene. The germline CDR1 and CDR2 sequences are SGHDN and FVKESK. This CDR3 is CASSQVGTGDNSPLHF. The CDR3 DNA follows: TGTGCCAGCAGCCAAGTGGGGACAGGGGATAATTCACCCCTCCACTTT.